This T cell receptor beta chain was captured in a study of Graves' ophthalmopathy and Graves' hyperthyroidism. Whole-study findings and limits: Also, most clonotypes expanded in the thyroid above 0.001 frequency appeared in blood.

CDR3 length equals 19 residues. The V gene's germline CDR1 is MNHEY and CDR2 SVGEGT. Unmatched junction bases numbered 17, after V lost 5 bases and J lost 1 base. Points on this clonotype: Its antigen is still unknown.

RNA transcripts yielded amplified TCR beta CDR3 regions. First-round RT-PCR employed HTBI primers, with a second-round multiplex PCR after it. TCRdb re-called the multiplex PCR reads through MiXCR, storing one row per CDR3 protein. The sample lists roughly 420,000 distinct CDR3 sequences, around 21% occurring once. The hyperthyroidism patients had a new diagnosis of under 2 months' duration and were aged 18 to 65. PBMCs were density-gradient isolated from approximately 10 ml fresh blood. The sample was peripheral blood. The J gene is TRBJ2-5, the V gene TRBV6-2 or TRBV6-3; TRBD1 matches at 9 bases. The receptor comes from a woman in her late teens or twenties with stable Graves' hyperthyroidism. The CDR3 coding sequence is TGTGCCAGCAGTATACGAGGGACAGGGCGAATAATACCCCAAGAGACCCAGTACTTC. It codes for CASSIRGTGRIIPQETQYF.